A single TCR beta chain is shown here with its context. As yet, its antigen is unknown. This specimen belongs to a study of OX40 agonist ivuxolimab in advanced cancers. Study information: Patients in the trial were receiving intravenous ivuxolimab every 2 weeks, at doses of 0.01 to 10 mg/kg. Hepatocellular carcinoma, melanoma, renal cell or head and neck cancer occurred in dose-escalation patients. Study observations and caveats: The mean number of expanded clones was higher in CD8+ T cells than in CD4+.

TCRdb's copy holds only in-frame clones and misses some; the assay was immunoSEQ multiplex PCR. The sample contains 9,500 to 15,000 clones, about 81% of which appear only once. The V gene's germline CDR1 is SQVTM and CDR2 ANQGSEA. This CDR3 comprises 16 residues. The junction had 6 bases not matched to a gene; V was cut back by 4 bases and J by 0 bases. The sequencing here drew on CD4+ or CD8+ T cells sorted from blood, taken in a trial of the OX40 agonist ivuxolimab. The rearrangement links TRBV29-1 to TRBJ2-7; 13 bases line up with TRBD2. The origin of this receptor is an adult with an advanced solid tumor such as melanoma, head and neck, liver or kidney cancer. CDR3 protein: CSVGTSGRRGSYEQYF. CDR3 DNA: TGCAGCGTTGGGACTAGCGGGAGACGTGGCTCCTACGAGCAGTACTTC.